Listed below are T cell receptor beta chains from one sample, sequenced in a study of shared T cell receptors in the human thymus. Generated by immunoSEQ multiplex PCR, the TCRdb table keeps only in-frame clones and is missing some. The sample consists of hundreds of thousands of clones, around 78% of them appearing once. The same data also contributed to another study, on human thymus T cells.

Source material: thymocytes. Receptors were obtained from a boy younger than two with a congenital heart defect. The CDR3 runs from the conserved cysteine through the conserved F or W. Each record gives: D gene, J gene, V gene, clone size, CDR3 DNA, CDR3 protein. D genes are given only for firm matches. For some rows the clone size is stated as once, few or many, or as a class when expanded; others skip it.

D gene: -
J gene: TRBJ2-1
V gene: TRBV6-4
clone size: few
CDR3 DNA: TGTGCCAGCAGTGACAGAGCGGAGCCCTACAATGAGCAGTTCTTC
CDR3 protein: CASSDRAEPYNEQFF

D gene: -
J gene: TRBJ2-7
V gene: TRBV7-2
clone size: -
CDR3 DNA: TGTGCCAGCAGCTTAAATGTCGGAACGGCAGGGGAGATCGAGCAGTACTTC
CDR3 protein: CASSLNVGTAGEIEQYF

D gene: TRBD2
J gene: TRBJ2-5
V gene: TRBV19
clone size: few
CDR3 DNA: TGTGCCAGTAGTATGGGACTAGCGGGGACCAAGTACTTC
CDR3 protein: CASSMGLAGTKYF

D gene: TRBD2
J gene: TRBJ2-5
V gene: TRBV7-2
clone size: -
CDR3 DNA: TGTGCCAGCAGCTTTCCCCGGGACTACCCACGTGAGACCCAGTACTTC
CDR3 protein: CASSFPRDYPRETQYF

D gene: -
J gene: TRBJ1-2
V gene: TRBV5-6
clone size: -
CDR3 DNA: TGTGCCAGCACGGCCGGGGGGGGACGGGCTAACTATGGCTACACCTTC
CDR3 protein: CASTAGGGRANYGYTF

D gene: -
J gene: TRBJ1-5
V gene: TRBV21-1
clone size: -
CDR3 DNA: TGTGCCAGCAGCAAAGGGGAGGGCGAAGGTCAGCCCCAGCATTTT
CDR3 protein: CASSKGEGEGQPQHF

D gene: -
J gene: TRBJ1-2
V gene: TRBV7-2
clone size: few
CDR3 DNA: TGTGCCAGCAGCTCTTGGGGCAGCCAGGTCGCAGCTAACTATGGCTACACCTTC
CDR3 protein: CASSSWGSQVAANYGYTF

D gene: -
J gene: TRBJ1-4
V gene: TRBV6-1
clone size: -
CDR3 DNA: TGTGCCAGCAGTGACGGGAATGAAAAACTGTTTTTT
CDR3 protein: CASSDGNEKLFF

D gene: TRBD2
J gene: TRBJ2-7
V gene: TRBV10-3
clone size: -
CDR3 DNA: TGTGCCATCAGTACAGCCGGGACTAGCAAACTGCGGGCCGACGAGCAGTACTTC
CDR3 protein: CAISTAGTSKLRADEQYF

D gene: -
J gene: TRBJ2-7
V gene: TRBV7-9
clone size: -
CDR3 DNA: TGTGCCAGCAGTTTCGCAGCCTACGAGCAGTACTTC
CDR3 protein: CASSFAAYEQYF

D gene: TRBD1
J gene: TRBJ2-3
V gene: TRBV15
clone size: once
CDR3 DNA: TGTGCCACCAGCAGAGATTACAGGGACAGGCTAGATACGCAGTATTTT
CDR3 protein: CATSRDYRDRLDTQYF

D gene: TRBD2
J gene: TRBJ2-7
V gene: TRBV27
clone size: -
CDR3 DNA: TGTGCCAGCAGTTCGGCGGAAGGACTAGCGGGTGAAGGCTGCAGGCAGTACTTC
CDR3 protein: CASSSAEGLAGEGCRQYF

D gene: TRBD1
J gene: TRBJ2-1
V gene: TRBV2
clone size: -
CDR3 DNA: TGTGCCAGCAAAGGACAGGGGGACTACAATGAGCAGTTCTTC
CDR3 protein: CASKGQGDYNEQFF

D gene: -
J gene: TRBJ2-3
V gene: TRBV11-2
clone size: -
CDR3 DNA: TGTGCCAGCAGCTTAAGAGTTCGCACAGATACGCAGTATTTT
CDR3 protein: CASSLRVRTDTQYF

D gene: -
J gene: TRBJ2-7
V gene: TRBV9
clone size: -
CDR3 DNA: TGTGCCAGCAGCGTAAAAGGGTGGGGCAACACCAACGAGCAGTACTTC
CDR3 protein: CASSVKGWGNTNEQYF

D gene: TRBD1
J gene: TRBJ2-7
V gene: TRBV30
clone size: -
CDR3 DNA: TGTGCCTGGAGTAGGTCCCCAGGGGGCGAGGGCGAGCAGTACTTC
CDR3 protein: CAWSRSPGGEGEQYF

D gene: -
J gene: TRBJ2-3
V gene: TRBV25-1
clone size: -
CDR3 DNA: TGTGCCAGCAGTGCCTTATACTATTTACACAGGAGAGATACGCAGTATTTT
CDR3 protein: CASSALYYLHRRDTQYF

D gene: TRBD1
J gene: TRBJ1-1
V gene: TRBV29-1
clone size: -
CDR3 DNA: TGCAGCGTTGTGGGGTTTGGGACAGCCCTAGGGAACACTGAAGCTTTCTTT
CDR3 protein: CSVVGFGTALGNTEAFF

D gene: TRBD2
J gene: TRBJ2-2
V gene: TRBV19
clone size: -
CDR3 DNA: TGTGCCAGTAGTACAGACGGGACTAGCTACGCGAACACCGGGGAGCTGTTTTTT
CDR3 protein: CASSTDGTSYANTGELFF

D gene: TRBD1
J gene: TRBJ2-7
V gene: TRBV5-1
clone size: -
CDR3 DNA: TGCGCCAGCAGCGCAAAAACAACAGGGGGTAGCCATCACGAGCAGTACTTC
CDR3 protein: CASSAKTTGGSHHEQYF

D gene: -
J gene: TRBJ2-4
V gene: TRBV14
clone size: -
CDR3 DNA: TGTGCCAGCAGCCAAGGTCGGTCGAACATTCAGTACTTC
CDR3 protein: CASSQGRSNIQYF

D gene: TRBD1
J gene: TRBJ1-1
V gene: TRBV7-9
clone size: -
CDR3 DNA: TGTGCCAGCAGCTTCCGACAGGGGAACCCTGAAGCTTTCTTT
CDR3 protein: CASSFRQGNPEAFF

D gene: TRBD1
J gene: TRBJ2-7
V gene: TRBV4-3
clone size: -
CDR3 DNA: TGCGCCAGCAGCCAACTCGCGATGGGACAGGTCCCCTACGAGCAGTACTTC
CDR3 protein: CASSQLAMGQVPYEQYF

D gene: TRBD2
J gene: TRBJ2-1
V gene: TRBV30
clone size: -
CDR3 DNA: TGTGCCTGGAGTCCCCAGCGGGAGCCATACAATGAGCAGTTCTTC
CDR3 protein: CAWSPQREPYNEQFF

D gene: -
J gene: TRBJ2-1
V gene: TRBV4-1
clone size: -
CDR3 DNA: TGCGCCAGCAGCCAAGTCCCACTAGAGGTCTCCTTGAGTTACTACAATGAGCAGTTCTTC
CDR3 protein: CASSQVPLEVSLSYYNEQFF

D gene: -
J gene: TRBJ1-5
V gene: TRBV27
clone size: -
CDR3 DNA: TGTGCCAGCAGTCCCAAGAGGGCGGAGGATCAGCCCCAGCATTTT
CDR3 protein: CASSPKRAEDQPQHF

D gene: -
J gene: TRBJ1-2
V gene: TRBV11-2
clone size: -
CDR3 DNA: TGTGCCAGCAGCCAGGGACATAACTATGGCTACACCTTC
CDR3 protein: CASSQGHNYGYTF

D gene: TRBD2
J gene: TRBJ2-1
V gene: TRBV10-3
clone size: -
CDR3 DNA: TGTGCCATCAGTGAGGGGACTAGCGCTTACAATGAGCAGTTCTTC
CDR3 protein: CAISEGTSAYNEQFF

D gene: TRBD2
J gene: TRBJ2-2
V gene: TRBV30
clone size: few
CDR3 DNA: TGTGCCTGGAGTGTACTCTTTCCTTCACTAGCGGGAAATGCCGGGGAGCTGTTTTTT
CDR3 protein: CAWSVLFPSLAGNAGELFF

D gene: TRBD2
J gene: TRBJ2-7
V gene: TRBV27
clone size: few
CDR3 DNA: TGTGCCAGCGCCCCCGGGACTACCGACTCCTACGAGCAGTACTTC
CDR3 protein: CASAPGTTDSYEQYF

D gene: TRBD2
J gene: TRBJ2-7
V gene: TRBV30
clone size: few
CDR3 DNA: TGTGCCTGGACTAGCGGGAGGGCCTTTAGGGCCTACGAGCAGTACTTC
CDR3 protein: CAWTSGRAFRAYEQYF

D gene: -
J gene: TRBJ2-7
V gene: TRBV5-1
clone size: -
CDR3 DNA: TGCGCCAGCAGCTTGGCGGCGGCCTACGAGCAGTACTTC
CDR3 protein: CASSLAAAYEQYF

D gene: -
J gene: TRBJ1-2
V gene: TRBV7-2
clone size: -
CDR3 DNA: TGTGCCAGCAGCCCCGGGGGAGGGCGATATGGCTACACCTTC
CDR3 protein: CASSPGGGRYGYTF

D gene: TRBD2
J gene: TRBJ2-1
V gene: TRBV4-1
clone size: -
CDR3 DNA: TGCGCCAGCAGCCAAGCCCAGATAGCGGGAGAACGCAATGAGCAGTTCTTC
CDR3 protein: CASSQAQIAGERNEQFF

D gene: TRBD1
J gene: TRBJ2-3
V gene: TRBV29-1
clone size: -
CDR3 DNA: TGCAGCGTCGTGACAGGGCGCACAGATACGCAGTATTTT
CDR3 protein: CSVVTGRTDTQYF

D gene: -
J gene: TRBJ2-1
V gene: TRBV5-4
clone size: -
CDR3 DNA: TGTGCCAGCAGCTTGGGTTGCAAGCGGACTTACAATGAGCAGTTCTTC
CDR3 protein: CASSLGCKRTYNEQFF

D gene: -
J gene: TRBJ2-3
V gene: TRBV2
clone size: -
CDR3 DNA: TGTGCCTCATGGGCCGGCCCAGATACGCAGTATTTT
CDR3 protein: CASWAGPDTQYF

D gene: -
J gene: TRBJ2-3
V gene: TRBV20-1
clone size: few
CDR3 DNA: TGCAGTGCGAAAAAGGGGGATACGCAGTATTTT
CDR3 protein: CSAKKGDTQYF

D gene: -
J gene: TRBJ1-1
V gene: TRBV30
clone size: -
CDR3 DNA: TGTGCCTGGTACGGTGGTCGGGGCACTGAAGCTTTCTTT
CDR3 protein: CAWYGGRGTEAFF

D gene: TRBD2
J gene: TRBJ2-7
V gene: TRBV27
clone size: -
CDR3 DNA: TGTGCCAGCAGTCCGACTAGCGGGAGGGTAAACCCCTACGAGCAGTACTTC
CDR3 protein: CASSPTSGRVNPYEQYF

D gene: -
J gene: TRBJ1-2
V gene: TRBV25-1
clone size: -
CDR3 DNA: TGTGCCAGCAGTGAATACGGGATTCCGTATGGCTACACCTTC
CDR3 protein: CASSEYGIPYGYTF

D gene: TRBD1
J gene: TRBJ2-2
V gene: TRBV11-2
clone size: few
CDR3 DNA: TGTGCCAGCAGCCAAACAGGGGCGCGGATTAACACCGGGGAGCTGTTTTTT
CDR3 protein: CASSQTGARINTGELFF

D gene: TRBD2
J gene: TRBJ2-2
V gene: TRBV27
clone size: once
CDR3 DNA: TGTGCCAGCAGTTCCACCCCCCTAGCGGGAGCGCGCACCGGGGAGCTGTTTTTT
CDR3 protein: CASSSTPLAGARTGELFF

D gene: -
J gene: TRBJ2-7
V gene: TRBV27
clone size: -
CDR3 DNA: TGTGCCAGCAGTTTATCGGGTTTCCGGGGTCTCTACGAGCAGTACTTC
CDR3 protein: CASSLSGFRGLYEQYF

D gene: -
J gene: TRBJ1-4
V gene: TRBV4-3
clone size: -
CDR3 DNA: TGCGCCAGCAGCCGGTACAGGCAAAATGAAAAACTGTTTTTT
CDR3 protein: CASSRYRQNEKLFF

D gene: -
J gene: TRBJ2-3
V gene: TRBV19
clone size: once
CDR3 DNA: TGTGCCAGTAGTAAAAGGGGGCGGGAGGGCACAGATACGCAGTATTTT
CDR3 protein: CASSKRGREGTDTQYF

D gene: -
J gene: TRBJ2-2
V gene: TRBV11-2
clone size: few
CDR3 DNA: TGTGCCAGCAGAGTAAACGGTAGGATAGGTCAGGACACCGGGGAGCTGTTTTTT
CDR3 protein: CASRVNGRIGQDTGELFF

D gene: -
J gene: TRBJ2-1
V gene: TRBV4-3
clone size: -
CDR3 DNA: TGCGCCAGCAGCCATCAAACGCACGAGTACAATGAGCAGTTCTTC
CDR3 protein: CASSHQTHEYNEQFF

D gene: -
J gene: TRBJ2-7
V gene: TRBV14
clone size: -
CDR3 DNA: TGTGCCAGCAGCCAAGGGAGGGACTTTCCGAGCTCCTACGAGCAGTACTTC
CDR3 protein: CASSQGRDFPSSYEQYF

D gene: TRBD2
J gene: TRBJ2-1
V gene: TRBV5-4
clone size: -
CDR3 DNA: TGTGCCAGCAGCTTGACGGGAGGGCCCCACAATGAGCAGTTCTTC
CDR3 protein: CASSLTGGPHNEQFF

D gene: -
J gene: TRBJ2-7
V gene: TRBV2
clone size: few
CDR3 DNA: TGTGCCAGCAGTGTCGGGGGGCGCCCCAACGAGCAGTACTTC
CDR3 protein: CASSVGGRPNEQYF

D gene: -
J gene: TRBJ1-5
V gene: TRBV19
clone size: -
CDR3 DNA: TGTGCCAGTAATAGGTATGAAGGGGAAAATCAGCCCCAGCATTTT
CDR3 protein: CASNRYEGENQPQHF